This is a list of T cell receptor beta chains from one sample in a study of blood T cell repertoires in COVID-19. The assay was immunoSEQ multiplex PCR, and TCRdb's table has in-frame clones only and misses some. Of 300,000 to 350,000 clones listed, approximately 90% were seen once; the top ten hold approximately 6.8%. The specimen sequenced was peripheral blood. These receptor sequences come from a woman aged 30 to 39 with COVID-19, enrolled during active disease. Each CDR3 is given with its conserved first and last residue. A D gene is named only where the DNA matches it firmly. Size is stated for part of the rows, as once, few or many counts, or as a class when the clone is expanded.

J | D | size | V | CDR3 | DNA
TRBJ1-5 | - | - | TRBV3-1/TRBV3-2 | CASSQGPSSGQPQHF | TGTGCCAGCAGCCAAGGTCCTTCCAGCGGCCAGCCCCAGCATTTT
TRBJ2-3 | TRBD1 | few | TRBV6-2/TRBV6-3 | CASSTGARTDTQYF | TGTGCCAGCAGCACAGGGGCCCGCACAGATACGCAGTATTTT
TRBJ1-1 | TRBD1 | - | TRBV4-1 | CASSHQQGASTEAFF | TGCGCCAGCAGCCACCAACAGGGGGCGAGCACTGAAGCTTTCTTT
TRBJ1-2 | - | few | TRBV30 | CAWSVHGIGGYTF | TGTGCCTGGAGTGTGCACGGGATAGGTGGCTACACCTTC
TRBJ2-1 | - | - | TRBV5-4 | CASSRPGEGVNEQFF | TGTGCCAGCAGCCGTCCAGGGGAGGGAGTGAATGAGCAGTTCTTC
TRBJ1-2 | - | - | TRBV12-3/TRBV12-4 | CASNFGGDGYTF | TGTGCCAGCAACTTTGGAGGGGATGGCTACACCTTC
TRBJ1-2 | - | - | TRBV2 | CASNTGPNYGYTF | TGTGCCAGCAACACAGGGCCCAACTATGGCTACACCTTC
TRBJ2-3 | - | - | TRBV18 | CASSPSTDTQYF | TGTGCCAGCTCTCCTAGCACAGATACGCAGTATTTT
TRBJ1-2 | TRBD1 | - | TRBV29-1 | CSVEDAGQGSLGYTF | TGCAGCGTTGAAGATGCGGGACAGGGTTCCTTGGGCTACACCTTC
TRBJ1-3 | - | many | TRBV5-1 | CASSLEGSRSGNTIYF | TGCGCCAGCAGCTTGGAGGGGTCCCGCTCTGGAAACACCATATATTTT
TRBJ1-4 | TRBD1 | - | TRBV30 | CAWSVPNRGREKLFF | TGTGCCTGGAGTGTACCTAACAGGGGGCGGGAAAAACTGTTTTTT
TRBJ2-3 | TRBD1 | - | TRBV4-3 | CASSQDALPAGGLQYF | TGCGCCAGCAGCCAAGATGCCTTGCCGGCAGGGGGCTTACAGTATTTT
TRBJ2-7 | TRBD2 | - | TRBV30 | CAWSRSGGPEQYF | TGTGCCTGGAGCAGGTCGGGAGGGCCCGAGCAGTACTTC
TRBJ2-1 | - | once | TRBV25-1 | CASSQDEQFF | TGTGCCAGCAGTCAGGATGAGCAGTTCTTC
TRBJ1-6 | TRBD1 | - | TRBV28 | CASSRALTGGSSPLHF | TGTGCCAGCAGTCGCGCCCTTACAGGGGGCAGTTCACCCCTCCACTTT
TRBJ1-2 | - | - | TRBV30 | CAWSEWRGKHGGYTF | TGTGCCTGGAGTGAGTGGAGAGGGAAGCACGGTGGCTACACCTTC
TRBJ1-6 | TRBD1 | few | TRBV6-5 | CASQDRVYNSPLHF | TGTGCCAGTCAGGACAGGGTATATAATTCACCCCTCCACTTT
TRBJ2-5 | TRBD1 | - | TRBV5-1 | CASFKGASRETQYF | TGCGCCAGCTTTAAGGGGGCTTCTCGGGAGACCCAGTACTTC
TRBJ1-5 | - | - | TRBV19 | CASSKMTSTAFFSNQPQHF | TGTGCCAGTAGTAAAATGACCTCGACAGCTTTCTTTAGCAATCAGCCCCAGCATTTT
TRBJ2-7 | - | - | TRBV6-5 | CASRSKPTASYEQYF | TGTGCCAGCAGATCGAAGCCGACAGCATCCTACGAGCAGTACTTC
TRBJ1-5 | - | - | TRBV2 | CASREGGLRTNQPQHF | TGTGCCAGCAGAGAGGGGGGGCTGCGGACTAATCAGCCCCAGCATTTT
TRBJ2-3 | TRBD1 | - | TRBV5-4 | CASSRLQGTDTQYF | TGTGCCAGCAGCCGTCTACAGGGGACAGATACGCAGTATTTT
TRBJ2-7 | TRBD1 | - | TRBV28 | CASTRDRGREQYF | TGTGCCAGCACGAGGGACAGGGGTCGCGAGCAGTACTTC
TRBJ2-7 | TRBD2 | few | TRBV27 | CASSTQGLAGIYEQYF | TGTGCCAGCAGTACACAAGGCCTAGCGGGAATCTACGAGCAGTACTTC
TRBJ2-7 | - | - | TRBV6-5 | CASSYGHGQGVYEQYF | TGTGCCAGCAGTTACGGGCATGGGCAGGGCGTCTACGAGCAGTACTTC
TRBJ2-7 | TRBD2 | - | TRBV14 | CASSLGLADYYEQYF | TGTGCCAGCAGCCTAGGACTAGCGGACTACTACGAGCAGTACTTC
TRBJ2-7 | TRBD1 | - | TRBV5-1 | CASSFGTGSDEQYF | TGCGCCAGCAGCTTCGGGACAGGGTCGGACGAGCAGTACTTC
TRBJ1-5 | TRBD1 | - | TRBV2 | CASTRDRGRAQHF | TGTGCCAGCACTAGAGACAGGGGACGGGCCCAGCATTTT
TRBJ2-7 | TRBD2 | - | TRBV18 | CASSLGLAGAYEQYF | TGTGCCAGCTCACTCGGACTAGCTGGGGCCTACGAGCAGTACTTC
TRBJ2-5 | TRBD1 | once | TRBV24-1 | CATSDSTGVKTQYF | TGTGCCACCAGTGATTCGACAGGGGTGAAGACCCAGTACTTC
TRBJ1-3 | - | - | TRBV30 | CAWSRFTDGTIYF | TGTGCCTGGAGTCGGTTTACAGATGGGACCATATATTTT
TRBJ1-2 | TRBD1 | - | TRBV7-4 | CASSSRDRGFF | TGTGCCAGCAGCTCACGGGACAGGGGTTTCTTC
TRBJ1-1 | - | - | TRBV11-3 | CASSSDGDTEAFF | TGTGCCAGCAGTTCCGACGGAGACACTGAAGCTTTCTTT
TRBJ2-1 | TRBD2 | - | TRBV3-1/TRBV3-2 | CASSQGIVAGNEQFF | TGTGCCAGCAGCCAAGGGATCGTAGCGGGCAATGAGCAGTTCTTC
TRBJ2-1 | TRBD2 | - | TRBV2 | CASRGLAGHNEQFF | TGTGCCAGCAGGGGACTAGCGGGACACAATGAGCAGTTCTTC
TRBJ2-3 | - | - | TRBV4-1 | CASSQTGEGHIQYF | TGCGCCAGCAGCCAGACAGGGGAGGGGCACATTCAGTATTTT
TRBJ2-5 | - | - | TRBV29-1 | CSVGGRETQYF | TGCAGCGTTGGTGGGAGGGAGACCCAGTACTTC
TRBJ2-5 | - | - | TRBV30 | CAWSVARETQYF | TGTGCCTGGAGTGTAGCCCGGGAGACCCAGTACTTC
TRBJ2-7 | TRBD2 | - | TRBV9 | CASSVDSSGRAYEQYF | TGTGCCAGCAGCGTGGACTCTAGCGGGAGGGCCTACGAGCAGTACTTC
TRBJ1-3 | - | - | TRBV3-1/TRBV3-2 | CASSQGAGENTIYF | TGTGCCAGCAGCCAAGGGGCCGGGGAAAACACCATATATTTT
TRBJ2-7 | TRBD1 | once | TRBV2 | CASTALDRVSHEQYF | TGTGCCAGCACCGCCCTAGACAGGGTTTCGCACGAGCAGTACTTC
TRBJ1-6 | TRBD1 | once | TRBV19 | CASSFTTGPGTSPLHF | TGTGCCAGTAGTTTCACGACAGGGCCGGGTACCTCACCCCTCCACTTT
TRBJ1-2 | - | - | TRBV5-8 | CASSQQGNYGYTF | TGTGCCAGCAGCCAGCAGGGTAACTATGGCTACACCTTC
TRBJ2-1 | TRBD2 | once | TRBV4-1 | CASSQVPMREDNEQFF | TGCGCCAGCAGCCAAGTCCCGATGCGGGAGGACAATGAGCAGTTCTTC
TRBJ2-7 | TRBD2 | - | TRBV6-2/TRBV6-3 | CASSYGLAGVREQYF | TGTGCCAGTAGTTACGGCTTAGCGGGAGTGAGGGAGCAGTACTTC
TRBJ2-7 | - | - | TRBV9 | CASSVEDLQGGEQYF | TGTGCCAGCAGCGTAGAGGACCTACAAGGGGGTGAGCAGTACTTC
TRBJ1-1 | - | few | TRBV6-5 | CASSWGGQVGEAFF | TGTGCCAGCAGTTGGGGGGGCCAGGTTGGTGAAGCTTTCTTT
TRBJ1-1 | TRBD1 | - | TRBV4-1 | CASSHGTGAMNTEAFF | TGCGCCAGCAGCCACGGGACAGGCGCTATGAACACTGAAGCTTTCTTT
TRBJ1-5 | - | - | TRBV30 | CAWSGWGHQPQHF | TGTGCCTGGAGTGGGTGGGGGCATCAGCCCCAGCATTTT
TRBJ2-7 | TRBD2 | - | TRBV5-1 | CASRTGTSGSWPYEQYF | TGCGCCAGCAGGACCGGGACTAGCGGGAGTTGGCCTTACGAGCAGTACTTC
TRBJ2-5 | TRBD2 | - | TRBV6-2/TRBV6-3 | CASSYRTSGEQETQYF | TGTGCCAGCAGTTACCGGACTAGCGGGGAGCAAGAGACCCAGTACTTC
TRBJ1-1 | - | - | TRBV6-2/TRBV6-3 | CASSYAQGNTEAFF | TGTGCCAGCAGTTACGCTCAGGGGAACACTGAAGCTTTCTTT
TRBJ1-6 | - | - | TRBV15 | CATSGGLFDNPPLHF | TGTGCCACCAGCGGAGGACTATTCGATAATCCACCCCTCCACTTT
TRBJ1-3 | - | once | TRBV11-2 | CASSVIDGNTIYF | TGTGCCAGCAGCGTAATAGATGGAAACACCATATATTTT
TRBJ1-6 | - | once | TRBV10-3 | CAIRAADSPLHF | TGTGCCATCAGGGCGGCGGATTCACCCCTCCACTTT